The source of this T cell receptor (beta chain) is a study of cytomegalovirus exposure and HLA in healthy donors. About the research overall: A preliminary data release comprised 91 million or so unique TCRs obtained from HLA-typed donors.

From germline, CDR1 is GTSNPN and CDR2 SVGIG (reference sequence). This CDR3 has 15 amino acids. The V gene end was trimmed by 3 bases and the J gene end by 4 bases; junction bases not matched to a gene: 11. Study-wide results and caveats: An ancestry cluster, one associated with Asian ancestry, reportedly showed fewer N-insertions than the 666-donor mean in a later analysis. Most CMV-associated TCR beta chains appeared HLA-restricted in a later analysis. As was reported, the classifier diagnosed cytomegalovirus status with high specificity and sensitivity.

As concerns this clone: Its antigen remains unknown.

Researchers ran the PCR with 60 Vbeta and 13 Jbeta primers. Using immunoSEQ multiplex PCR, the repertoire was profiled, and TCRdb retains in-frame clones only, with some absent. This sample yields about 200,000 clones, of which more than 75% are seen a single time; about 3% belongs to the top ten. This sequence originates from a woman in her forties in good health and CMV-seronegative. Sequencing was carried out using PBMCs. V usage is TRBV30 and J usage is TRBJ1-2; 7 positions match TRBD1. CDR3 nucleotides: TGTGCCTGGAGCCGACGCGCCTCAGGGGGCTATGGCTACACCTTC. This translates into CAWSRRASGGYGYTF. The full variable domain, with the rest looked up from reference TRBV30 and TRBJ1-2, is SQTIHQWPATLVQPVGSPLSLECTVEGTSNPNLYWYRQAAGRGLQLLFYSVGIGQISSEVPQNLSASRPQDRQFILSSKKLLLSDSGFYLCAWSRRASGGYGYTFGSGTRLTVV.